The 2 T cell receptor beta chains reported below all come from one sample, sequenced in a study of early T cells in non-severe SARS-CoV-2 infection. TCRdb reprocessed the 5' RACE reads via MiXCR and lists one record per CDR3 protein. The table lists approximately 97,000 distinct CDR3 sequences, approximately 9.9% of them singletons. The sample consisted of whole blood, taken at baseline. Source of these receptors: an adult who was a healthcare worker with PCR-confirmed SARS-CoV-2 infection or an uninfected control (not recorded which).

This chain connects TRBV7-2 to TRBJ2-3; TRBD1 aligns across 10 bases. This CDR3 contains 15 residues. CDR1 SGHTA and CDR2 FQGNSA come from the germline V gene. V was clipped by 5 bases and J by 4 bases; unmatched bases: 6. CDR3: CASSEDRGRADTQYF. The CDR3, as DNA: TGTGCCAGCAGCGAAGACAGGGGGCGCGCAGATACGCAGTATTTT.

The chain has TRBV5-1 and TRBJ2-6; no firm D call. The CDR3 contains 15 residues. Trimming removed 3 bases from V and 0 bases from J, with 7 bases in between. Germline V gives CDR1 SGHRS, CDR2 YFSETQ. The CDR3 here is CASSSTFSGANVLTF. The CDR3 nucleotides are TGCGCCAGCAGCTCAACCTTCTCTGGGGCCAACGTCCTGACTTTC.